This T cell receptor (delta chain) was recorded in a study of gamma-delta T cells after stem cell transplantation. TCRdb fed the RT-PCR reads to CATT. The repertoire holds 500 to 650 delta-chain clones, 23% seen once, with 30% to 45% in the top ten. Regarding this clone: This is likely an artifact of a read error, given a far larger clone one base away.

The clonotype was recovered from a human donor. It is not recorded whose cells these are; they may come from a transplant donor. The sequenced material came from gamma-delta T cells.

CDR3 amino acids: CASDDLGGYRTDKLIF. CDR3 coding DNA: TGTGCCAGTGACGACCTTGGGGGATACCGTACCGATAAACTCATCTTT. V is TRDV2 and J is TRDJ1, with 10 bases identical to TRDD3. Germline V gene data show CDR1 as GEAIGNYY and CDR2 as EKD. This CDR3 is 16 amino acids long.